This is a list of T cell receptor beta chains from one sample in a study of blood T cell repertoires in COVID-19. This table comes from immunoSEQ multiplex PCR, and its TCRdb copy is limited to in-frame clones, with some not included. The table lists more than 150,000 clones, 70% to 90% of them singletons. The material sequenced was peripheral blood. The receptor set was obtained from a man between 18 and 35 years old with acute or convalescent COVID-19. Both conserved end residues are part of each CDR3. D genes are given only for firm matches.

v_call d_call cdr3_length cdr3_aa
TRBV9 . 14 CASSGEESSYEQYF
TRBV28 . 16 CASSPLGTLANYGYTF
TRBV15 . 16 CATSRDGAGAHNEQFF
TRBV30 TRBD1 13 CAWSQGARETQYF
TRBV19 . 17 CASSIIALSVSNQPQHF
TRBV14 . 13 CASSQVYGEGYTF
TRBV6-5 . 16 CASSYRRANSYNEQFF
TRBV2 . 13 CADGGGLPETQYF
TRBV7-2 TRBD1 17 CASSSKTGTGADQPQHF
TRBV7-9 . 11 CASSPDRQAFF
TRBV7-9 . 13 CASSLAGDPVLTF
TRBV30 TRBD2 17 CAWRGLGAGANTGELFF
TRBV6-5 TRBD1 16 CASSYGIGGGRNEAFF
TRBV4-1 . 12 CASSQVGRGYTF
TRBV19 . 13 CASSSTQVQPQHF
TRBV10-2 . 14 CASSEGEGIRSYTF
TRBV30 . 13 CASTGDTYNEQFF
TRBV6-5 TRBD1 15 CASSWDRGWAGELFF
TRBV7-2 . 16 CASSGTTGGIRGELFF
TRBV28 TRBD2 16 CASSRSSGDSTDTQYF
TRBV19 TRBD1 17 CASYRDRGDSGANVLTF
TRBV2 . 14 CASSGASETNEQFF
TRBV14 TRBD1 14 CASSRSQGADTQYF
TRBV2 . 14 CASIRSDSGNTIYF
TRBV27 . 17 CASSLLFQGLHTGELFF
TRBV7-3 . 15 CASSLSQGRNTEAFF
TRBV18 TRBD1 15 CASTDGQARNSPLHF
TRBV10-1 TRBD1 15 CASREADRPNSPLHF
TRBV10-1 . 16 CASSPGEPATNEKLFF
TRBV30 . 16 CAWSVLYRKQNTEAFF
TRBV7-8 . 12 CASSFFSGELFF
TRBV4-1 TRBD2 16 CASSQPTSGRYNEQFF
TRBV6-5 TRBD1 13 CASSLTGGQPQHF
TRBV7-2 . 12 CASSPYNQPQHF
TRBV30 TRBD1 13 CAWSYGGGDGYTF
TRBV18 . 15 CASSPTGGQLSEAFF
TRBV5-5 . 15 CASSLAAGGAGGYTF
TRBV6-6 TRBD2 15 CASWRTSGNTGELFF
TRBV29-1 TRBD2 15 CSVEPSSGGYNEQFF
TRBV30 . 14 CAWSRDGRDQPQHF
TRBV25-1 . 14 CASSRTEPSYGYTF